This T cell receptor beta chain was observed in a study of blood T cell repertoires in COVID-19. Germline-derived CDR1 and CDR2 are MGHRA and YSYEKL. V lost 5 bases to trimming and J lost 0 bases; unmatched junction nucleotides: 6. There are 17 residues in the CDR3. Method: immunoSEQ multiplex PCR; TCRdb's copy keeps in-frame clones and lacks some. The sample has more than 150,000 clones, around 89% seen once; the top ten hold approximately 2.9%. This receptor was identified in a man aged 55 to 70 with acute or convalescent COVID-19. The sequenced material came from peripheral blood. The chain is built from TRBV4-1 and TRBJ2-6, with 8 bases that match TRBD1. The CDR3 reads CASSNRQGSSGANVLTF. DNA for the CDR3: TGCGCCAGCAGCAACCGACAGGGGAGCTCTGGGGCCAACGTCCTGACTTTC.